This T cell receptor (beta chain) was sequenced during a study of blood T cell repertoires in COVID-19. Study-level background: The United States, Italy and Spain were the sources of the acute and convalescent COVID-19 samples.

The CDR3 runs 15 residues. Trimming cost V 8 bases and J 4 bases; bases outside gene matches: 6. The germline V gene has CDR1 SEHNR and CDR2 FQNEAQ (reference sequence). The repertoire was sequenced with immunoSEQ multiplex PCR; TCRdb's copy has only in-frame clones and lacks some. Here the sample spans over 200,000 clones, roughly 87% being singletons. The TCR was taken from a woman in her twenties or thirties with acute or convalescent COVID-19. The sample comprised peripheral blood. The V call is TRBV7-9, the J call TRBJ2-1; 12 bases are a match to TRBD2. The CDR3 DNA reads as TGTGCCAGCGGCGGACTAGCGGGACTATACAATGAGCAGTTCTTC. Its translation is CASGGLAGLYNEQFF.